Below are 29 T cell receptor beta chains sequenced from a single sample in a study of CD8 T cells in ankylosing spondylitis. For these receptors, no antigen is known. Using its own MiXCR run on the 5' RACE reads, TCRdb lists one record per CDR3 protein. The table has about 450,000 distinct CDR3 sequences, about 25% seen once. Findings of the study overall: Among TCR beta sequences, a motif of several highly homologous variants appeared characteristic of ankylosing spondylitis blood.

Sequenced input: blood, either unsorted or a sorted T cell fraction (not recorded which). These TCRs come from a male donor with ankylosing spondylitis.

The CDR3 DNA reads as TGTGCCAGCAGCCAGCGTGGACAGCGTTTGGATGAGCAGTTCTTC. It specifies CASSQRGQRLDEQFF. The J gene is TRBJ2-1, the V gene TRBV14; possible D gene TRBD1, 6 bases. This CDR3 spans 15 amino acids. V lost 3 bases to trimming and J lost 8 bases, with 17 bases between them. Germline lookup yields CDR1 SGHDN and CDR2 FVKESK.

The chain employs TRBV6-5 and TRBJ2-3; D is perhaps TRBD2 (5 bases). This CDR3 contains 14 residues. The V end was cut by 2 bases, the J end by 7 bases, with 13 bases between. Germline V gene data show CDR1 as MNHEY and CDR2 as SVGAGI. CDR3 bases: TGTGCCAGCAGTTACCTCCCTCAGCGGTATACGCAGTATTTT. It specifies CASSYLPQRYTQYF.

The chain couples TRBV3-1 to TRBJ2-3, with a tentative D call TRBD1 (6 bases). The V end lost 4 bases, the J end lost 4 bases, and 21 bases lay between the germline ends. This CDR3 comprises 17 residues. Germline CDR1 reads LGHDT; CDR2 reads YNNKEL (reference sequence). The CDR3 reads CASSPPRGLAGADTQYF. In DNA form, the CDR3 reads TGTGCCAGCAGCCCCCCACGAGGCCTAGCAGGGGCAGATACGCAGTATTTT.

The chain joins TRBV3-1 to TRBJ1-1; weak D call: TRBD1 (5 bases). The CDR3 contains 14 residues. Per germline, CDR1 LGHDT and CDR2 YNNKEL (reference sequence). The V end lost 4 bases, the J end lost 4 bases, and 13 bases lay between the germline ends. CDR3 bases: TGTGCCAGCAGCCCCTGGGGGGGAGGCACTGAAGCTTTCTTT. Amino acid sequence: CASSPWGGGTEAFF.

The V and J genes are TRBV12-3 or TRBV12-4 and TRBJ1-2, with D unclear. This CDR3 spans 13 amino acids. Trimming removed 6 bases from V and 7 bases from J, with 15 bases in between. CDR3 nucleotide sequence: TGTGCCAGCAGCATATTAGGGCAGACTGGCTACACCTTC. Encoded protein: CASSILGQTGYTF.

V is TRBV6-1 and J is TRBJ1-6, with D possibly matching TRBD1 (6 bases). Germline CDR1 is MNHNS and CDR2 is SASEGT. There are 16 residues in the CDR3. Trimming stripped 6 bases from V and 5 bases from J, with 17 bases between. The CDR3 DNA reads as TGTGCCAGCAGAGCCAGGCGGGGGGCGGATAATTCACCCCTCCACTTT. Translated: CASRARRGADNSPLHF.

A few counts support this clonotype. This sequence joins TRBV4-2 and TRBJ2-3; weak D call: TRBD2 (6 bases). The CDR3 totals 19 residues. Germline CDR1 and CDR2: LGHNA and YNFKEQ. Trimming pared 0 bases from V and 0 bases from J, leaving 19 bases between. CDR3 sequence (DNA): TGTGCCAGCAGCCAAGAACGGTACGGGAGAGATCCTAGCACAGATACGCAGTATTTT. It translates to CASSQERYGRDPSTDTQYF.

V usage is TRBV25-1 and J usage is TRBJ2-7; 7 bases match TRBD1. V was clipped by 4 bases and J by 4 bases; unmatched bases: 4. Per germline, CDR1 MGHDK and CDR2 SYGVNS. The CDR3 is 13 residues long. CDR3 amino acids: CASSGGGAYEQYV. In DNA, the CDR3 is TGTGCCAGCAGTGGAGGGGGCGCGTACGAGCAGTACGTC.

This clonotype was observed a handful of times. The chain couples TRBV12-3 or TRBV12-4 to TRBJ1-4, with D perhaps TRBD1 (5 bases). This CDR3 region has 16 residues. Trimming removed 0 bases at V and 8 bases at J, with 16 bases between. As DNA, the CDR3 is TGTGCCAGCAGTTTAGCGGGGACGGCAAGGAGCGAAAAACTGTTTTTT. Translation gives CASSLAGTARSEKLFF.

This clonotype was seen a handful of times. V and J are TRBV4-1 and TRBJ2-5; 9 bases align to TRBD2. Germline trimming cut 4 bases from V and 4 bases from J; bases unmatched to any gene: 10. The CDR3 is 16 residues long. The germline CDR1 and CDR2 sequences are MGHRA and YSYEKL. Here the CDR3 DNA reads TGCGCCAGCAGCCTAGCGGCGGGAGGGCGATTAGAGACCCAGTACTTC. Its protein product is CASSLAAGGRLETQYF.

This clonotype has just a few counts. The chain recombines TRBV20-1 with TRBJ2-5, with a weak D call TRBD1 (7 bases). The CDR3 covers 12 residues. Germline CDR1 reads DFQATT; CDR2 reads SNEGSKA (reference sequence). V was pared by 7 bases and J by 4 bases, with 13 bases between. The CDR3, as DNA: TGCAGTGGCCAGGGGGGTGGAGAGACCCAGTACTTC. Translated, it gives CSGQGGGETQYF.

This clonotype turned up a few times. This sequence joins TRBV4-1 and TRBJ1-5; D is uncertain. Trimming took off 1 base at V and 7 bases at J, with 17 bases between the two ends. CDR1 is MGHRA and CDR2 is YSYEKL in the germline V gene. This CDR3 region has 16 residues. The CDR3 protein is CASSQVGGREGQPQHF. The CDR3 DNA reads as TGCGCCAGCAGCCAAGTAGGAGGGAGAGAAGGCCAGCCCCAGCATTTT.

The V and J genes are TRBV27 and TRBJ1-6, with D unclear. The CDR3 is 12 amino acids. Germline V CDR1 and CDR2: MNHEY, SMNVEV (reference sequence). The V and J ends lost 5 bases and 7 bases respectively, with 6 bases between them. CDR3 nucleotides: TGTGCCAGCAGTCGCGAGAATTCACCCCTCCACTTT. Its protein product is CASSRENSPLHF.

This clonotype was observed at least ten times. The chain has TRBV12-3 or TRBV12-4 and TRBJ1-5; weak D call: TRBD1 (6 bases). Trimming stripped 7 bases from V and 4 bases from J, with 17 bases between. The CDR3 consists of 15 residues. CDR3 sequence reads: CASTLGGARNQPQHF. CDR3 coding DNA: TGTGCCAGCACCCTGGGGGGGGCCCGAAATCAGCCCCAGCATTTT.

This clonotype was recorded a few times. The chain recombines TRBV5-1 with TRBJ2-2; unclear D gene. Germline V CDR1 and CDR2: SGHRS, YFSETQ. The ends were cut back, 2 bases at V and 3 bases at J, with 11 bases in the middle. This CDR3 is built from 15 residues. The CDR3 here is CASSFTVTDTGELFF. The CDR3 bases are TGCGCCAGCAGCTTTACCGTAACTGACACCGGGGAGCTGTTTTTT. The entire variable domain, with the rest obtained from reference TRBV5-1 and TRBJ2-2, is as follows: KAGVTQTPRYLIKTRGQQVTLSCSPISGHRSVSWYQQTPGQGLQFLFEYFSETQRNKGNFPGRFSGRQFSNSRSEMNVSTLELGDSALYLCASSFTVTDTGELFFGEGSRLTVL.

There are a few counts of this clonotype. The genes are TRBV5-5 and TRBJ1-5; TRBD1 agrees at 9 bases. CDR1 is SGHKS, CDR2 YYEKEE, per germline (reference sequence). V lost 2 bases, J lost 7 bases, and 10 bases stayed unmatched. This CDR3 is built from 16 residues. The CDR3 coding sequence is TGTGCCAGCAGCTTTGAGGACAGGGGATCTGGACAGCCCCAGCATTTT. It specifies CASSFEDRGSGQPQHF.

This clonotype was seen only a few times. This chain uses TRBV2 with TRBJ1-5; D gene unclear. Trimming took off 4 bases at V and 2 bases at J, with 12 bases between the two ends. The length of the CDR3 is 15 residues. CDR1 and CDR2 (germline): SNHLY, FYNNEI. The CDR3 spells CASSVQSAGNQPQHF. The CDR3 DNA sequence: TGTGCCAGCAGTGTTCAGAGCGCGGGCAATCAGCCCCAGCATTTT.

This clonotype occurred a few times. The J gene is TRBJ2-3, the V gene TRBV11-2; D possibly corresponds to TRBD2 (5 bases). The CDR3 extends over 18 amino acids. Germline V gene lookup returns CDR1 SGHAT and CDR2 FQNNGV. V shed 5 bases and J shed 5 bases, with 26 bases lying between them. The CDR3 nucleotides are TGTGCCAGCAGCAGTCAAACCCCTTTGTGGGAGAAGGTAGATACGCAGTATTTT. It translates to CASSSQTPLWEKVDTQYF.

V usage is TRBV12-3 or TRBV12-4 and J usage is TRBJ1-4; 8 bases agree with TRBD1. The CDR3 covers 14 residues. Trimming cost V 6 bases and J 5 bases; bases outside gene matches: 5. The DNA of the CDR3 is TGTGCCAGCAGCCTACAGGGGGGAAATGAAAAACTGTTTTTT. Its protein product is CASSLQGGNEKLFF.

A few counts support this clonotype. V gene TRBV27 combines with J gene TRBJ2-7; 9 bases line up with TRBD2. CDR3 length: 14 amino acids. Germline lookup yields CDR1 MNHEY and CDR2 SMNVEV (reference sequence). V was clipped by 4 bases and J by 6 bases; unmatched bases: 7. The CDR3 DNA follows: TGTGCCAGCAGTTATAGCGGGAGAGGGAGCGAGCAGTACTTC. It translates to CASSYSGRGSEQYF.

The sample holds a few counts of this clonotype. The chain recombines TRBV2 with TRBJ2-1; D is uncertain. This CDR3 is built from 11 residues. Germline loops: CDR1 SNHLY, CDR2 FYNNEI. V was cut by 10 bases and J by 9 bases, with 13 bases left in between. CDR3 region: CATGRGGEQFF. The CDR3 DNA follows: TGTGCCACCGGGCGAGGTGGTGAGCAGTTCTTC.

The rearrangement links TRBV5-1 to TRBJ2-6; tentative D call: TRBD1 (6 bases). The CDR3 spans 16 residues. Germline V gives CDR1 SGHRS, CDR2 YFSETQ. Trimming took off 4 bases at V and 1 base at J, with 12 bases between the two ends. CDR3 protein: CASSDGQTSGANVLTF. The CDR3 DNA is TGCGCCAGCAGCGATGGACAGACATCTGGGGCCAACGTCCTGACTTTC. The entire variable domain, with the rest obtained from reference TRBV5-1 and TRBJ2-6, is as follows: KAGVTQTPRYLIKTRGQQVTLSCSPISGHRSVSWYQQTPGQGLQFLFEYFSETQRNKGNFPGRFSGRQFSNSRSEMNVSTLELGDSALYLCASSDGQTSGANVLTFGAGSRLTVL.

The J gene is TRBJ1-2, the V gene TRBV2, with 9 positions matching TRBD1. The germline V gene has CDR1 SNHLY and CDR2 FYNNEI. The CDR3 has 16 amino acids. V was clipped by 5 bases and J by 6 bases; unmatched bases: 13. CDR3 sequence (DNA): TGTGCCAGCAGTCCTAAGGGACAGGGCCTTTTTGATGGCTACACCTTC. Amino acids: CASSPKGQGLFDGYTF.

This clonotype has a handful of counts. The rearrangement links TRBV25-1 to TRBJ1-4; 9 bases are shared with TRBD1. The CDR3 extends over 16 amino acids. V shed 3 bases, J shed 10 bases, and the junction held 12 bases outside the gene matches. Per germline, CDR1 MGHDK and CDR2 SYGVNS. CDR3 DNA sequence: TGTGCCAGCAGTGAGACTTGGACAGGGGATTTTGGAAAACTGTTTTTT. This gives the protein CASSETWTGDFGKLFF.

This clonotype showed up just a few times. V and J are TRBV20-1 and TRBJ2-7; 7 nucleotides align to TRBD2. The CDR3 is made up of 14 amino acids. The V and J ends lost 0 bases and 6 bases, in that order; junction bases with no gene match: 8. Germline V gene lookup returns CDR1 DFQATT and CDR2 SNEGSKA (reference sequence). The CDR3: CSARDPQGGGEQYV. The CDR3 DNA sequence: TGCAGTGCTAGAGATCCCCAGGGCGGGGGCGAGCAGTACGTC.

This clonotype was detected only a few times. The rearrangement joins TRBV20-1 to TRBJ1-1; no definite D call. The CDR3 has 15 amino acids. V lost 4 bases, J lost 1 base, and 16 bases lay in between. Germline V gene lookup returns CDR1 DFQATT and CDR2 SNEGSKA (reference sequence). In DNA form, the CDR3 reads TGCAGTGCTATCAGTGGGTACAGATCGAACACTGAAGCTTTCTTT. Its translation: CSAISGYRSNTEAFF.

This chain joins TRBV10-1 and TRBJ2-7, with 7 bases aligning to TRBD2. With 3 bases clipped from V and 3 bases from J, the junction kept 11 bases outside the gene matches. This CDR3 is built from 16 residues. Germline CDR1 reads WNHNN; CDR2 reads SYGVQD (reference sequence). The CDR3 loop is CASSDPREAGLYEQYF. CDR3 in DNA: TGCGCCAGCAGTGACCCGAGGGAAGCGGGGCTCTACGAGCAGTACTTC.

The V call is TRBV12-3 or TRBV12-4, the J call TRBJ1-6, with D hard to call. V was cut by 5 bases and J by 8 bases, with 7 bases left in between. The CDR3 totals 12 residues. This CDR3 is CASSLLYSPLHF. CDR3 nucleotides: TGTGCCAGCAGTCTCCTCTATTCACCCCTCCACTTT.

This CDR3 reads CSIKREGLDTQYF. For the CDR3, the DNA is TGCAGCATCAAGCGGGAGGGCCTTGATACGCAGTATTTT. V is TRBV29-1 and J is TRBJ2-3; 10 bases align to TRBD2. The CDR3 runs 13 residues. Trimming at V came to 8 bases and at J to 6 bases, leaving 8 bases not matched to a gene. Germline values: CDR1 SQVTM, CDR2 ANQGSEA.